Listed here are 8 T cell receptor beta chains from one sample, sequenced in a study of cytomegalovirus exposure and HLA in healthy donors. A multiplex PCR was run with 60 Vbeta primers and 13 Jbeta primers. Some clones are missing from TCRdb's copy, which holds only in-frame ones; the method was immunoSEQ multiplex PCR. The table has some 190,000 clones, roughly 77% seen once. The sequenced sample consisted of PBMCs. These receptors were collected from a woman aged 30 to 39 in good health and CMV-seronegative.

The V gene is TRBV5-1, the J gene TRBJ1-1, with TRBD1 as a possible D gene (5 bases). Germline assignment: CDR1 SGHRS and CDR2 YFSETQ. This CDR3 comprises 14 residues. V lost 0 bases and J lost 10, with 16 bases in between. CDR3 coding DNA: TGCGCCAGCAGCTTGGCCAATTGGGGGGAGATAGCTTTCTTT. Protein product: CASSLANWGEIAFF.

The rearrangement joins TRBV27 to TRBJ2-3, with 9 positions matching TRBD1. Losses at the gene ends were 2 bases for V and 6 bases for J; bases not matched to a gene: 9. Germline V gives CDR1 MNHEY, CDR2 SMNVEV (reference sequence). The CDR3 runs 16 residues. Written as DNA, the CDR3 is TGTGCCAGCAGTTTAGGTGGGACAGGGTCCCAGGATACGCAGTATTTT. Translation: CASSLGGTGSQDTQYF.

This sequence joins TRBV5-8 and TRBJ2-7, with 7 bases fitting TRBD2. V lost 3 bases and J lost 3; bases outside the gene matches: 3. This CDR3 comprises 13 residues. From germline, CDR1 is SGHTS and CDR2 YDEGEE. This chain's CDR3 is CASSSGGGYEQYF. The CDR3 nucleotides read TGTGCCAGCAGCTCGGGGGGAGGCTACGAGCAGTACTTC.

V and J are TRBV2 and TRBJ1-1; D not certain. The CDR3 sequence is 13 residues long. V lost 6 bases to trimming and J lost 0 bases, with 8 bases between them. Looked up from germline, CDR1 is SNHLY and CDR2 is FYNNEI. This CDR3 reads CASRLYMNTEAFF. DNA of the CDR3: TGTGCCAGCAGGTTATATATGAACACTGAAGCTTTCTTT.

V gene TRBV11-2 combines with J gene TRBJ1-2, with 7 nucleotides matching TRBD1. This CDR3 is built from 14 residues. The V segment lost 5 bases and the J segment 4 bases; nucleotides outside the gene matches: 7. Germline V gene lookup returns CDR1 SGHAT and CDR2 FQNNGV. This CDR3 reads CASSGEGAAYGYTF. The CDR3 nucleotides are TGTGCCAGCAGCGGCGAGGGGGCCGCCTATGGCTACACCTTC.

This chain joins TRBV6-4 and TRBJ2-3; TRBD1 is a possible D gene (5 bases). The CDR3 covers 14 residues. The V end lost 6 bases, the J end lost 3 bases, and 13 bases lay between the germline ends. Per germline, CDR1 MRHNA and CDR2 SNTAGT. CDR3 bases: TGTGCCAGCAGCGAGAAAGGGGCTACAGATACGCAGTATTTT. Protein product: CASSEKGATDTQYF.

The gene calls are TRBV6-1 and TRBJ1-6, with a tentative D call TRBD1 (5 bases). Germline V lookup: CDR1 MNHNS, CDR2 SASEGT. Trimming pared 3 bases from V and 2 bases from J, leaving 8 bases between. The CDR3 contains 15 residues. The CDR3 here is CASSEGRAYNSPLHF. Here the CDR3 DNA reads TGTGCCAGCAGTGAGGGCAGGGCCTATAATTCACCCCTCCACTTT.

In this sample, this clone turned up once. This rearrangement joins TRBV9 to TRBJ2-3; possible D gene TRBD2, 6 bases. This CDR3 is built from 16 residues. Per germline, CDR1 SGDLS and CDR2 YYNGEE. Trimming cost V 0 bases and J 4 bases, with 15 bases left between them. CDR3 in amino acids: CASSVEAGRGADTQYF. For the CDR3, the DNA is TGTGCCAGCAGCGTAGAGGCGGGGAGAGGGGCAGATACGCAGTATTTT. The full variable domain, with the rest looked up from reference TRBV9 and TRBJ2-3, is DSGVTQTPKHLITATGQRVTLRCSPRSGDLSVYWYQQSLDQGLQFLIQYYNGEERAKGNILERFSAQQFPDLHSELNLSSLELGDSALYFCASSVEAGRGADTQYFGPGTRLTVL.